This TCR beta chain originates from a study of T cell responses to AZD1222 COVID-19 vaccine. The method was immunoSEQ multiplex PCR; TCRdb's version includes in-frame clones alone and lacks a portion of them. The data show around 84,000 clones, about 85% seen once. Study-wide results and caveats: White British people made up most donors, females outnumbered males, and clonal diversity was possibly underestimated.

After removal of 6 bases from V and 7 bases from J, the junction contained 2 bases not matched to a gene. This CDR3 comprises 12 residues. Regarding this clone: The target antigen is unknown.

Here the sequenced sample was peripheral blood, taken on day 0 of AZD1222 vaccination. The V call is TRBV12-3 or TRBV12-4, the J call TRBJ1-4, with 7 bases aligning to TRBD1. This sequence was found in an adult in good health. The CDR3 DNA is TGTGCCAGCAGCAACAGGGGTGAAAAACTGTTTTTT. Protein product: CASSNRGEKLFF.